These T cell receptor beta chains were read from a single sample in a study of blood T cell repertoires in COVID-19. Profiled with immunoSEQ multiplex PCR; TCRdb holds only in-frame clones, not every one. The sample has 250,000 or so clones, nearly 90% seen once; the top ten hold around 2.3%. The sequenced sample consisted of peripheral blood. These receptors all stem from a woman aged 55-69 years with COVID-19, enrolled during active disease. CDR3s include the opening cysteine and the closing phenylalanine or tryptophan. Fields, in order: clone size, J gene, D gene, V gene, CDR3 length, CDR3 protein, CDR3 DNA. D genes are given only for firm matches. Some rows mark clone size as missing; the rest say once, few, many or name a class of expanded clone.

NA	TRBJ2-7	TRBD1	TRBV4-2	16	CASSQVGQGARYEQYF	TGTGCCAGCAGCCAAGTGGGGCAGGGGGCGAGATACGAGCAGTACTTC
few	TRBJ2-7	TRBD1	TRBV7-3	15	CASSKGQGGSSEQYF	TGTGCCAGCAGTAAGGGACAGGGTGGGAGTTCTGAGCAGTACTTC
NA	TRBJ2-1	NA	TRBV5-4	16	CASSLGGPPKNDEQFF	TGTGCCAGCAGCTTGGGTGGCCCTCCCAAGAACGATGAGCAGTTCTTC
NA	TRBJ2-3	NA	TRBV11-2	11	CASSGPHTQYF	TGTGCCAGCAGCGGGCCGCATACGCAGTATTTT
NA	TRBJ2-7	NA	TRBV7-2	15	CASSLRRTSSYEQYF	TGTGCCAGCAGCTTAAGGAGAACATCCTCCTACGAGCAGTACTTC
NA	TRBJ1-2	NA	TRBV14	13	CASSQERVRGYTF	TGTGCCAGCAGCCAAGAAAGAGTGAGAGGCTACACCTTC
NA	TRBJ1-2	NA	TRBV18	14	CASSRGGNDYGYTF	TGTGCCAGCTCCAGAGGAGGGAATGACTATGGCTACACCTTC
NA	TRBJ2-7	NA	TRBV5-6	14	CASRGRGDFYEQYF	TGTGCCAGCAGGGGGAGGGGGGACTTCTACGAGCAGTACTTC
NA	TRBJ1-6	TRBD1	TRBV9	15	CASSVAGQSNSPLHF	TGTGCCAGCAGCGTAGCGGGACAGTCAAATTCACCCCTCCACTTT
NA	TRBJ1-2	NA	TRBV28	14	CASSQPAGQYGYTF	TGTGCCAGCAGCCAACCGGCCGGACAGTATGGCTACACCTTC
NA	TRBJ2-2	NA	TRBV7-3	14	CASSLSVNTGELFF	TGTGCCAGCAGCTTATCCGTTAACACCGGGGAGCTGTTTTTT
NA	TRBJ1-2	NA	TRBV19	14	CASSFDRTSGGYTF	TGTGCCAGTAGTTTCGACAGGACTAGCGGGGGCTACACCTTC
NA	TRBJ2-7	NA	TRBV5-1	13	CASSAGQIYEQYF	TGCGCCAGCAGCGCGGGACAGATCTACGAGCAGTACTTC
NA	TRBJ1-1	TRBD1	TRBV29-1	11	CSVAQGPEAFF	TGCAGCGTTGCACAGGGGCCTGAAGCTTTCTTT
NA	TRBJ2-7	NA	TRBV4-3	16	CASSQDWRGMDYEQYF	TGCGCCAGCAGCCAAGATTGGAGAGGGATGGACTACGAGCAGTACTTC
NA	TRBJ1-3	TRBD1	TRBV18	15	CASSPTGAGGNTIYF	TGTGCCAGCTCACCGACAGGGGCAGGAGGAAACACCATATATTTT
NA	TRBJ2-3	NA	TRBV4-1	15	CASSQGTPNADTQYF	TGCGCCAGCAGCCAAGGGACTCCGAACGCAGATACGCAGTATTTT
NA	TRBJ2-2	NA	TRBV29-1	14	CSARGSANTGELFF	TGCAGCGCCAGGGGTTCTGCGAACACCGGGGAGCTGTTTTTT
NA	TRBJ1-1	NA	TRBV27	16	CASSDRSVWESTEAFF	TGTGCCAGCAGTGACAGGTCCGTTTGGGAGTCCACTGAAGCTTTCTTT
once	TRBJ2-5	NA	TRBV9	16	CASSPRAGAILETQYF	TGTGCCAGCAGCCCCCGGGCGGGGGCGATATTAGAGACCCAGTACTTC
NA	TRBJ1-4	NA	TRBV5-5	14	CASSLGTAVEKLFF	TGTGCCAGCAGCTTGGGGACAGCTGTCGAAAAACTGTTTTTT
NA	TRBJ1-4	TRBD1	TRBV2	14	CASGGTGQGRRVFF	TGTGCCAGCGGAGGGACAGGACAGGGGCGCAGAGTGTTTTTT
NA	TRBJ2-1	NA	TRBV18	14	CASSPDRTYNEQFF	TGTGCCAGCTCACCTGACAGGACCTACAATGAGCAGTTCTTC
NA	TRBJ1-1	NA	TRBV6-5	14	CASSYYGGKNGAFF	TGTGCCAGCAGTTACTACGGGGGTAAGAATGGGGCTTTCTTT
NA	TRBJ2-2	NA	TRBV10-3	14	CAIGPGQNTGELFF	TGTGCCATCGGTCCCGGACAGAACACCGGGGAGCTGTTTTTT
NA	TRBJ2-1	NA	TRBV12-3/TRBV12-4	10	CASSGGKEFF	TGTGCCAGCAGCGGGGGAAAAGAGTTCTTC
NA	TRBJ2-3	NA	TRBV28	13	CASIGGGTDTQYF	TGTGCCAGCATAGGGGGGGGCACAGATACGCAGTATTTT
once	TRBJ2-5	NA	TRBV18	14	CASSPPRDQETQYF	TGTGCCAGCTCACCACCGAGGGACCAAGAGACCCAGTACTTC
once	TRBJ2-1	TRBD1	TRBV19	14	CASSNRGSYNEQFF	TGTGCCAGTAGTAACAGGGGCTCCTACAATGAGCAGTTCTTC
NA	TRBJ2-3	NA	TRBV10-3	14	CAISEGQEADTQYF	TGTGCCATCAGTGAGGGACAAGAAGCAGATACGCAGTATTTT
NA	TRBJ1-2	NA	TRBV19	14	CASSTGTGGYGYTF	TGTGCCAGTAGTACTGGGACTGGAGGCTATGGCTACACCTTC
NA	TRBJ2-7	TRBD2	TRBV6-2/TRBV6-3	20	CASSYSTRSSSGLASYEQYF	TGTGCCAGCAGTTACTCGACACGGTCCTCTTCCGGACTAGCCTCCTACGAGCAGTACTTC
NA	TRBJ2-3	NA	TRBV19	18	CASRWRGRGAQGTDTQYF	TGTGCCAGTAGGTGGCGTGGTCGGGGGGCTCAGGGAACAGATACGCAGTATTTT
NA	TRBJ1-5	NA	TRBV21-1	19	CASSPPGTGGVDSNQPQHF	TGTGCCAGCAGCCCCCCGGGGACAGGGGGCGTTGATAGCAATCAGCCCCAGCATTTT
few	TRBJ1-1	NA	TRBV10-3	12	CAISGIREFAFF	TGTGCCATCAGTGGGATTAGGGAGTTCGCTTTCTTT
NA	TRBJ1-2	TRBD1	TRBV9	17	CASSTQGAKVWGDGYTF	TGTGCCAGCAGCACGCAGGGGGCCAAAGTCTGGGGCGATGGCTACACCTTC
NA	TRBJ2-1	TRBD2	TRBV5-6	16	CASSLERGEVYNEQFF	TGTGCCAGCAGCTTAGAGCGGGGGGAGGTGTACAATGAGCAGTTCTTC
NA	TRBJ1-1	NA	TRBV5-1	16	CASSLLSGNMNTEAFF	TGCGCCAGCAGCTTGTTATCAGGGAATATGAACACTGAAGCTTTCTTT
NA	TRBJ1-3	TRBD1	TRBV14	15	CASSRPGTAGNTIYF	TGTGCCAGCAGCCGCCCCGGGACAGCTGGAAACACCATATATTTT
NA	TRBJ1-1	TRBD1	TRBV10-3	15	CAISDHRGTDTEAFF	TGTGCCATCAGTGATCACAGGGGAACGGACACTGAAGCTTTCTTT
NA	TRBJ1-1	TRBD1	TRBV5-1	17	CASSQTAGQVVYTEAFF	TGCGCCAGCAGCCAAACGGCGGGACAGGTAGTTTACACTGAAGCTTTCTTT
NA	TRBJ1-4	TRBD1	TRBV18	14	CASSPPGTGTKLFF	TGTGCCAGCTCACCACCCGGGACAGGGACAAAACTGTTTTTT
NA	TRBJ2-3	NA	TRBV11-2	16	CASSLAGSASTDTQYF	TGTGCCAGCAGCTTAGCGGGGTCAGCTAGCACAGATACGCAGTATTTT
NA	TRBJ2-7	NA	TRBV7-2	12	CASSLDGPEQYF	TGTGCCAGCAGCTTAGACGGTCCGGAGCAGTACTTC
NA	TRBJ2-3	NA	TRBV10-3	14	CAIMFGGVTDTQYF	TGTGCCATCATGTTCGGCGGGGTCACAGATACGCAGTATTTT
once	TRBJ1-2	TRBD1	TRBV29-1	13	CSVLKTGAYGYTF	TGCAGCGTCCTAAAGACAGGGGCCTATGGCTACACCTTC
NA	TRBJ1-6	NA	TRBV12-2	14	CASRPGQGESPLHF	TGTGCAAGTCGCCCCGGACAGGGAGAATCACCCCTCCACTTT
NA	TRBJ1-5	NA	TRBV15	13	CATSRQINQPQHF	TGTGCCACCAGCAGGCAGATTAATCAGCCCCAGCATTTT